A selection of T cell receptor beta chains follows, all from one sample in a study of T cells in tuberculosis. TCRdb's copy holds only in-frame clones and misses some; the assay was immunoSEQ multiplex PCR. Among 26,000 or so clones listed, 90% were seen once. Sequencing was done on a sample of PBMCs. The receptors stem from a donor aged 10 to 29 with latent tuberculosis or without tuberculosis infection. Each CDR3 is given with its conserved first and last residue. Fields, in order: clone size, J gene, V gene, D gene, CDR3 protein, CDR3 DNA. A D gene is named only where the DNA matches it firmly. Clone size is stated in some rows and not others, as once, few, many or a class when expanded.

. TRBJ1-4 TRBV5-1 . CASSLSSTGGEKLFF TGCGCCAGCAGCTTGTCAAGCACCGGAGGCGAAAAACTGTTTTTT
. TRBJ2-5 TRBV5-1 TRBD2 CASSTHGGIQETQYF TGCGCCAGCAGCACTCACGGGGGGATCCAAGAGACCCAGTACTTC
. TRBJ2-3 TRBV5-5 TRBD1 CASRSQGAVTDTQYF TGTGCCAGCAGATCACAGGGGGCGGTGACAGATACGCAGTATTTT
. TRBJ1-2 TRBV6-5 TRBD1 CASSYSGGIYGYTF TGTGCCAGCAGTTATTCAGGGGGCATCTATGGCTACACCTTC
. TRBJ1-2 TRBV4-3 . CASSQVNRVGGYTF TGCGCCAGCAGCCAAGTAAACAGGGTCGGCGGCTACACCTTC
. TRBJ2-1 TRBV4-1 TRBD2 CASSQVFSGLAVSYNEQFF TGCGCCAGCAGCCAAGTTTTTTCGGGACTAGCGGTTTCCTACAATGAGCAGTTCTTC
. TRBJ2-7 TRBV18 TRBD1 CASSKSRGQAPLGNEQYF TGTGCCAGCTCCAAATCGCGGGGACAGGCCCCACTCGGCAACGAGCAGTACTTC
. TRBJ2-7 TRBV18 . CASSPKSGQLLYEQYF TGTGCCAGCTCACCGAAATCCGGACAGCTCCTCTACGAGCAGTACTTC
. TRBJ1-2 TRBV22-1 . CPGRKRRARKTYGYTF TGTCCTGGGAGGAAGCGTCGAGCGAGAAAGACCTATGGCTACACCTTC
. TRBJ1-2 TRBV4-3 . CASSRTRGVGYGYTF TGCGCCAGCAGCCGAACACGGGGTGTAGGCTATGGCTACACCTTC
. TRBJ2-1 TRBV6-1 TRBD2 CASSAVLAGGFYNEQFF TGTGCCAGCAGTGCCGTACTAGCGGGGGGCTTCTACAATGAGCAGTTCTTC
. TRBJ1-1 TRBV19 . CASRGQGNTEAFF TGTGCCAGTAGGGGGCAGGGGAACACTGAAGCTTTCTTT
. TRBJ1-3 TRBV5-1 . CASSAQPTGSGNTIYF TGCGCCAGCAGCGCCCAACCCACAGGCTCTGGAAACACCATATATTTT
medium-sized TRBJ2-3 TRBV5-1 TRBD2 CASSPGGAKTDTQYF TGCGCCAGCAGCCCGGGGGGGGCCAAGACAGATACGCAGTATTTT
. TRBJ2-2 TRBV2 . CASKEDSTNTGELFF TGTGCCAGCAAAGAGGACTCAACAAACACCGGGGAGCTGTTTTTT
. TRBJ1-5 TRBV15 . CATSAGSGNQPQHF TGTGCCACCAGTGCAGGTAGTGGCAATCAGCCCCAGCATTTT
. TRBJ2-7 TRBV9 . CASSVRQSSYEQYF TGTGCCAGCAGCGTAAGACAGAGTTCCTACGAGCAGTACTTC